This T cell receptor beta chain derives from a study of cytomegalovirus exposure and HLA in healthy donors. Method: immunoSEQ multiplex PCR; TCRdb's copy keeps in-frame clones and lacks some. The table lists some 210,000 clones, about nine tenths of them singletons. Trimming stripped 0 bases from V and 1 base from J, with 6 bases between. The length of the CDR3 is 14 residues. In germline, CDR1 is LGHNA, CDR2 YNFKEQ. The sequence derives from a woman between 18 and 29 years old in good health and CMV-seropositive. The sequencing input was PBMCs. The chain links TRBV4-2 to TRBJ1-1, with D maybe TRBD1 (5 bases). The CDR3 DNA is TGTGCCAGCAGCCAAGATCAGGGGAACACTGAAGCTTTCTTT. Residues: CASSQDQGNTEAFF.